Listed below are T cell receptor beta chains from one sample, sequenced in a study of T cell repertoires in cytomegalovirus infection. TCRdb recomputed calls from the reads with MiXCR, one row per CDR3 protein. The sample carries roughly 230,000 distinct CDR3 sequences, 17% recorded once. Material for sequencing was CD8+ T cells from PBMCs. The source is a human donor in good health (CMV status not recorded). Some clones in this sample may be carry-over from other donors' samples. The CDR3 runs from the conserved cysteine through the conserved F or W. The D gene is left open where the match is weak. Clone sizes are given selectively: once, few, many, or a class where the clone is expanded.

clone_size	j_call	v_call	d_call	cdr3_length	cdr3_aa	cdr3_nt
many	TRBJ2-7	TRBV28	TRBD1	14	CASSFYRGSHEQYF	TGTGCCAGCAGTTTCTACAGGGGGAGCCACGAGCAGTACTTC
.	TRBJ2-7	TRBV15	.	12	CATNWGVYEQYF	TGTGCCACCAACTGGGGAGTCTACGAGCAGTACTTC
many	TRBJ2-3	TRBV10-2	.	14	CASSGDFRTDTQYF	TGCGCCAGCAGTGGGGACTTTCGCACAGATACGCAGTATTTT
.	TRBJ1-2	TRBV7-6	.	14	CASSPGTPPNGYTF	TGTGCCAGCAGCCCAGGGACGCCTCCGAATGGCTACACCTTC
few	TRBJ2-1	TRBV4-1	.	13	CASSQERYNEQFF	TGCGCCAGCAGCCAAGAGAGATACAATGAGCAGTTCTTC
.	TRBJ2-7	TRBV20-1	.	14	CSARPLAESYEQYF	TGCAGTGCTAGGCCACTAGCCGAATCCTACGAGCAGTACTTC
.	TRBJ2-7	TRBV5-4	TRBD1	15	CASSRAGTGSYEQYF	TGTGCCAGCAGCCGCGCCGGGACAGGCTCCTACGAGCAGTACTTC
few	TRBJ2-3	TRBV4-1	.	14	CASSTRSGTDTQYF	TGCGCCAGCAGCACTCGGTCCGGCACAGATACGCAGTATTTT
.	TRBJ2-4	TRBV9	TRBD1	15	CASSATQGAGNIQYF	TGTGCCAGCAGCGCGACTCAGGGGGCGGGAAACATTCAGTACTTC
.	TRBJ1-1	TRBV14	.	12	CASSHTGRGAFF	TGTGCCAGCAGCCACACAGGGAGGGGAGCTTTCTTT
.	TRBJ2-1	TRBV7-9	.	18	CASSPTPTGKYLHNEQFF	TGTGCCAGCAGCCCAACCCCGACAGGAAAATATTTGCACAATGAGCAGTTCTTC
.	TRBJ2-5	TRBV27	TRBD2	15	CASKATSGGAKTQYF	TGTGCCAGCAAAGCGACTAGCGGGGGGGCGAAGACCCAGTACTTC
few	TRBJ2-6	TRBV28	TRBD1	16	CASRDRETEGANVLTF	TGTGCCAGCAGGGACAGGGAGACGGAAGGGGCCAACGTCCTGACTTTC
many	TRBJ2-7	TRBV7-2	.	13	CASSLAGLGEQYF	TGTGCCAGCAGCTTGGCGGGGTTAGGCGAGCAGTACTTC
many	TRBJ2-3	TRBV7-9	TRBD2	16	CASSLVLTSDKDTQYF	TGTGCCAGCAGCTTAGTTCTTACTAGCGATAAAGATACGCAGTATTTT
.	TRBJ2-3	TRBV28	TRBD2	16	CASSPLAGGRVDTQYF	TGTGCCAGCAGTCCCTTAGCGGGGGGCCGGGTAGATACGCAGTATTTT
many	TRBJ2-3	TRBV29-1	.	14	CSAPGPRATDTQYF	TGCAGCGCTCCGGGGCCGAGAGCCACAGATACGCAGTATTTT
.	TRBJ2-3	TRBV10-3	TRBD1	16	CAISESDRGITDTQYF	TGTGCCATCAGTGAGTCGGACAGGGGGATCACAGATACGCAGTATTTT
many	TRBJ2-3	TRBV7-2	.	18	CASSLASWAMELTDTQYF	TGTGCCAGCAGCTTAGCTTCGTGGGCCATGGAACTCACAGATACGCAGTATTTT
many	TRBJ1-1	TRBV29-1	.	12	CSVVRVGNQAFF	TGCAGCGTTGTCCGGGTGGGTAACCAAGCTTTCTTT